This T cell receptor (beta chain) derives from a study of T-cell reconstitution after alpha-beta-depleted transplantation in children. Whole-study results and caveats: Several hundred expanded graft clones reportedly gave rise to the alpha-beta T cells present about two months after transplant. Newly produced T cells mostly provided counts and TCRbeta diversity after one year, as hyperexpanded clones declined.

The table lists this clonotype with a few counts. No antigen is known for it. Construction of the TCRbeta library involved unique molecular identifiers. In TCRdb, the PCR reads were re-called with MiXCR into one record per CDR3 protein. The profile covers 610,000 or so distinct CDR3 sequences, with roughly 30% appearing a single time and 36% taken by the ten largest. The CDR3 is 19 residues long. The trim removed 4 bases at V and 2 bases at J, leaving 17 bases unmatched. Germline-derived CDR1 and CDR2 are SGHRS and YFSETQ. The chain employs TRBV5-1 and TRBJ2-3, with 9 bases fitting TRBD2. The clonotype was recovered from a boy under three years old with Wiskott-Aldrich syndrome, due to receive a stem cell transplant. Sequenced material: PBMCs, taken before TCRalphabeta/CD19-depleted stem cell transplant. The CDR3 loop reads CASSPGGSGRIEDTDTQYF. CDR3 bases: TGCGCCAGCAGCCCTGGTGGGAGCGGGAGGATTGAGGACACAGATACGCAGTATTTT.